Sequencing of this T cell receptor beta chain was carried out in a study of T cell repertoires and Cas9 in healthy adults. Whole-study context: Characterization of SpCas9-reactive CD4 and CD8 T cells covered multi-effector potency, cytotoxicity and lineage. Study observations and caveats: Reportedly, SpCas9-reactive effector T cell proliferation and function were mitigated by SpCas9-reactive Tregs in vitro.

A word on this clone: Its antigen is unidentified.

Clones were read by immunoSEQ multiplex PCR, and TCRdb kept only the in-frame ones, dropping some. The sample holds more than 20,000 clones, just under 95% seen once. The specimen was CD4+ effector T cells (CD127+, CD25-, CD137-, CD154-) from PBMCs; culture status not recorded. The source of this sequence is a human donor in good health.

CDR3 bases: TGCGCCAGCAGTGCTCGGGGACTGAATGAGCAGTTCTTC. Translation gives CASSARGLNEQFF. The chain carries TRBV10-2 and TRBJ2-1, with D maybe TRBD2 (6 bases). CDR3 length: 13 amino acids. Germline CDR1 WSHSY, CDR2 SAAADI. Between the trimmed V and J ends, which lost 4 bases and 7 bases, there was a span of 11 bases.